This TCR beta chain was found in a study of cytomegalovirus exposure and HLA in healthy donors. General observations from the study: Some V segments (TRBV6-2 and TRBV6-3 among them) were excluded as indistinguishable.

Concerning this clone itself: What it recognizes is unknown.

This CDR3 contains 18 residues. Germline values: CDR1 SEHNR, CDR2 FQNEAQ (reference sequence). Trimming stripped 5 bases from V and 4 bases from J, with 26 bases between. It was with 60 Vbeta and 13 Jbeta primers that the PCR ran. Profiled with immunoSEQ multiplex PCR; TCRdb holds only in-frame clones, not every one. The sample shows fewer than 150,000 clones, roughly four fifths of them seen only once. The sample was PBMCs. This chain joins TRBV7-9 and TRBJ1-2; D is uncertain. The sequence came from a male donor in good health and CMV-seronegative. Here the CDR3 reads CASSPSRQADWMVYGYTF. The CDR3 bases are TGTGCCAGCAGCCCAAGCAGGCAGGCCGATTGGATGGTCTATGGCTACACCTTC. Full variable domain (outside the CDR3, taken from reference TRBV7-9 and TRBJ1-2): DTGVSQNPRHKITKRGQNVTFRCDPISEHNRLYWYRQTLGQGPEFLTYFQNEAQLEKSRLLSDRFSAERPKGSFSTLEIQRTEQGDSAMYLCASSPSRQADWMVYGYTFGSGTRLTVV.